One and the same sample provided the 17 T cell receptor beta chains below, sequenced in a study of T cells of healthy individuals. TCRdb reanalysed the 5' RACE reads using MiXCR and keeps one entry per CDR3 protein. The table has about 53,000 distinct CDR3 sequences, approximately 14% seen once. Receptors originate from a human donor in good health.

The chain has TRBV7-2 and TRBJ1-1; 8 bases line up with TRBD1. Germline V lookup: CDR1 SGHTA, CDR2 FQGNSA. CDR3 length: 15 residues. V lost 3 bases, J lost 4 bases, and 7 bases stayed unmatched. The CDR3 loop reads CASSLAGGGGTEAFF. DNA for the CDR3: TGTGCCAGCAGCTTGGCAGGGGGCGGCGGCACTGAAGCTTTCTTT.

In this sample, this clonotype turned up many times. The gene calls are TRBV5-1 and TRBJ2-5; D might be TRBD2 (7 bases). The ends were cut back, 4 bases at V and 7 bases at J, with 17 bases in the middle. The CDR3 spans 14 residues. CDR1 is SGHRS, CDR2 YFSETQ, per germline. CDR3 sequence: CASSTGTWEGTQYF. In DNA, the CDR3 is TGCGCCAGCAGCACCGGGACATGGGAGGGGACCCAGTACTTC.

This clonotype turned up a few times. The chain recombines TRBV5-6 with TRBJ1-2, with 8 bases aligning to TRBD1. Germline V gene lookup returns CDR1 SGHDT and CDR2 YYEEEE. There are 15 residues in the CDR3. V shed 0 bases and J 8 bases; nucleotides not matched to a gene: 9. CDR3 bases: TGTGCCAGCAGCTTGGAGGCAGGGGGCGTAGGGGGCTACACCTTC. It codes for CASSLEAGGVGGYTF.

This clonotype was seen many times. This chain links TRBV6-5 with TRBJ1-6; a possible D gene is TRBD1 (5 bases). The CDR3 totals 13 residues. Germline-derived CDR1 and CDR2 are MNHEY and SVGAGI. V was trimmed by 2 bases and J by 8 bases, leaving 7 bases between them. The CDR3 is CASSYRGYSPLHF. CDR3 bases: TGTGCCAGCAGTTACCGGGGGTATTCACCCCTCCACTTT.

The V call is TRBV11-2, the J call TRBJ2-1; 9 positions match TRBD2. Germline V gene data show CDR1 as SGHAT and CDR2 as FQNNGV. CDR3 length: 20 amino acids. V was clipped by 6 bases and J by 1 base; unmatched bases: 19. The CDR3 reads CASSAELGLAHFTSYNEQFF. In nucleotides, the CDR3 is TGTGCCAGCAGTGCAGAGCTGGGACTAGCCCATTTTACTTCCTACAATGAGCAGTTCTTC.

J is TRBJ1-5 and V is TRBV30; D remains ambiguous. V was pared by 4 bases and J by 0 bases, with 10 bases between. This CDR3 contains 14 residues. The germline gives CDR1 GTSNPN, CDR2 SVGIG (reference sequence). DNA for the CDR3: TGTGCCTGGAAGGAAAAAGGTAGCAATCAGCCCCAGCATTTT. Protein product: CAWKEKGSNQPQHF.

The chain links TRBV12-3 or TRBV12-4 to TRBJ2-2; TRBD2 aligns across 8 bases. The V and J ends lost 5 bases and 6 bases, in that order; junction bases with no gene match: 11. CDR3 length: 16 amino acids. CDR3 amino acids: CASSPRTPGGAGELFF. In DNA, the CDR3 is TGTGCCAGCAGTCCCCGGACTCCCGGGGGGGCCGGGGAGCTGTTTTTT.

This clonotype came up once. This chain uses TRBV28 with TRBJ1-6, with TRBD1 matching 7 bases. With 5 bases clipped from V and 13 bases from J, the junction kept 14 bases outside the gene matches. Germline V gives CDR1 MDHEN, CDR2 SYDVKM. The CDR3 is 15 amino acids. CDR3 in DNA: TGTGCCAGCAGTCCTTCGACAGGGCCTCGAGGGCCCCTCCACTTT. Translating it yields CASSPSTGPRGPLHF.

This clonotype was observed many times. This chain links TRBV12-3 or TRBV12-4 with TRBJ2-3; no clear D gene. The CDR3 is 15 amino acids. V lost 5 bases, J lost 0 bases, and 12 bases lay in between. The CDR3 here is CASSNPKDSTDTQYF. The CDR3 region has the DNA TGTGCCAGCAGTAACCCTAAGGACAGCACAGATACGCAGTATTTT.

There are many counts of this clonotype. The chain links TRBV29-1 to TRBJ2-5, with D perhaps matching TRBD1 or TRBD2 (7 bases each). Per the germline V gene, CDR1 is SQVTM and CDR2 is ANQGSEA. CDR3 length: 13 residues. Trimming removed 4 bases at V and 5 bases at J, with 14 bases between. The CDR3 nucleotides read TGCAGCGTTGGGGGAGGGGGCGCGGAGACCCAGTACTTC. This codes for CSVGGGGAETQYF.

This chain links TRBV5-1 with TRBJ1-5; D not certain. The ends were cut back, 4 bases at V and 2 bases at J, with 13 bases in the middle. This CDR3 region has 15 residues. Looked up from germline, CDR1 is SGHRS and CDR2 is YFSETQ. The CDR3, as DNA: TGCGCCAGCAGCCGACCCAGCTCAGGCAATCAGCCCCAGCATTTT. The encoded protein is CASSRPSSGNQPQHF.

The genes are TRBV20-1 and TRBJ2-1; unclear D gene. Trimming pared 3 bases from V and 4 bases from J, leaving 10 bases between. Germline V CDR1 and CDR2: DFQATT, SNEGSKA (reference sequence). This CDR3 comprises 13 residues. CDR3 loop: CSARTPGYNEQFF. Here the CDR3 DNA reads TGCAGTGCTAGGACACCCGGGTACAATGAGCAGTTCTTC.

This clonotype was detected only a few times. V and J are TRBV2 and TRBJ2-7; 11 bases line up with TRBD2. This CDR3 region has 13 residues. Germline V gives CDR1 SNHLY, CDR2 FYNNEI. Unmatched junction bases numbered 3, after V lost 6 bases and J lost 5 bases. The chain's CDR3 is CASRETSGDEQYF. The DNA for the CDR3 is TGTGCCAGCAGGGAGACTAGCGGGGACGAGCAGTACTTC.

This clonotype has more than one count but fewer than ten. The V gene is TRBV6-1, the J gene TRBJ1-2; D may be TRBD1 (5 bases). The CDR3 extends over 16 amino acids. Germline loops: CDR1 MNHNS, CDR2 SASEGT. Trimming took 1 base from V and 5 from J, leaving 17 bases between them. The CDR3 region has the DNA TGTGCCAGCAGTGAAGGAGGTGGGCAGGGAAGATATGGCTACACCTTC. Translated, it gives CASSEGGGQGRYGYTF.

Many counts were recorded for this clonotype. The chain carries TRBV24-1 and TRBJ2-5; TRBD1 matches at 7 bases. The germline gives CDR1 KGHDR, CDR2 SFDVKD. Losses at the gene ends were 4 bases for V and 1 base for J; bases not matched to a gene: 8. CDR3 size: 16 residues. The CDR3 here is CATSEPHGTAQETQYF. CDR3 nucleotide sequence: TGTGCCACCAGTGAACCGCATGGGACAGCCCAAGAGACCCAGTACTTC.

This clonotype was seen ten or more times. The genes are TRBV19 and TRBJ1-6; no definite D call. V was cut by 5 bases and J by 10 bases, with 15 bases left in between. Germline V gene lookup returns CDR1 LNHDA and CDR2 SQIVND (reference sequence). There are 14 residues in the CDR3. CDR3 sequence reads: CASSDTLDGSPLHF. Here the CDR3 DNA reads TGTGCCAGTAGTGACACCCTCGACGGGTCACCCCTCCACTTT.

In this sample, this clonotype turned up a few times. The chain employs TRBV13 and TRBJ2-3, with TRBD1 as a possible D gene (6 bases). The germline V gene encodes CDR1 PRHDT and CDR2 FYEKMQ (reference sequence). V lost 3 bases, J lost 3 bases, and 7 bases lay in between. The CDR3 runs to 13 residues. In nucleotides, the CDR3 is TGTGCCAGCAGCTTCACAGGGACAGATACGCAGTATTTT. Its protein product is CASSFTGTDTQYF.